This TCR beta chain was sequenced during a study of blood T cell repertoires in COVID-19 (TCRdb year 2020). Background on the whole study: Samples from collaborators originated in the United States, Italy and Spain and spanned both the acute and convalescent phases of COVID-19. The material from the prospective study consisted of cDNA or gDNA derived from T cells, B-cell-depleted T cells, or PBMCs. Subjects who had been exposed to COVID-19, were actively infected with it, or had recovered from it provided the deeply sampled blood TCRbeta repertoires that made up the dataset. The repertoires were made available in a free public database intended to serve as a resource for research on the immune response to SARS-CoV-2. The samples were drawn from the first 160 participants of the ongoing ImmuneRACE study and from some 1,300 subjects provided by 6 global collaborators. Sample metadata almost always included a de-identified subject ID, COVID-19 status, age in years and sex. Where available, HLA class I and class II types were obtained from metadata supplied by the sample provider rather than from assay-based typing.

As encoded in the germline V gene, CDR1 is MDHEN while CDR2 is SYDVKM. At the junction V is shortened by 7 bases and J by 6 bases; bases outside the gene matches: 10. Spanning cysteine to phenylalanine, the CDR3 consists of 15 amino acids. Of all the DNA, just the CDR3 is kept, 45 bases in frame from base 1. The immunoSEQ Assay, a bias-controlled multiplex PCR, was used to amplify TCRbeta CDR3 regions from genomic DNA. The original pipeline was this. Within the assay, amplification of reference gene primers was used to estimate how many nucleated cells each sample contained. To quantify the absolute abundance of each unique TCRbeta CDR3 rearrangement, sequence reads were collapsed and filtered. For each sample, productive Simpson clonality was calculated as the square root of Simpson's diversity index across productive rearrangements. TCRdb took over this immuneACCESS table, retaining in-frame rearrangements with V and J assigned. Such tables are incomplete; in checked studies, under half of the missing clones stem from an unresolved V gene, and the remainder is unexplained. V, J and clone size are those of that table, while D and trimming were read from the DNA. The sample profile shows a few hundred thousand clones; roughly 86% of them were found once. About 3.5% of the sample is taken by the ten largest.

The paper's findings and limits, for the study overall: Clinical and demographic metadata were provided uncurated, with the amount varying by source and participant.

Whole blood was collected in K2EDTA tubes by collaborating institutions according to the institutions' own protocols. For TCRbeta analysis, collaborators shipped samples as frozen whole blood, isolated PBMCs, or DNA extracted from either of those sample types. A remark on this clone: Its specific antigen is unknown. Base qualities are not at hand, and no much larger clone is one base apart.

Sequences were obtained from peripheral blood. This receptor was identified in a man in his late teens or twenties with active or convalescent COVID-19. The sequence links TRBV28 to TRBJ2-1; the junction holds 9 bases that match TRBD2. The CDR3 protein sequence reads: CASTKAASGVNEQFF. The DNA sequence is given as TGTGCCAGCACCAAAGCGGCTAGCGGGGTCAATGAGCAGTTCTTC.